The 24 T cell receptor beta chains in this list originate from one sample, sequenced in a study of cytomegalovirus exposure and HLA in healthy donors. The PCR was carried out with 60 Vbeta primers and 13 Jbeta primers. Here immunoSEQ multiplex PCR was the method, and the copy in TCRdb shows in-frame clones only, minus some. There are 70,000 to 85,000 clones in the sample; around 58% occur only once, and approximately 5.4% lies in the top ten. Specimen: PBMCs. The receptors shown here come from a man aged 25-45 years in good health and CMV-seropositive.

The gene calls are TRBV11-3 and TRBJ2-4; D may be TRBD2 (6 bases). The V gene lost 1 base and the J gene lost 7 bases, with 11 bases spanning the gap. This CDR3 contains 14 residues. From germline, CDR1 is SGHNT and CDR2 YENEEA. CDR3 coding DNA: TGTGCCAGCAGCTTAGCCCGGGGGACGAACATTCAGTACTTC. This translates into CASSLARGTNIQYF.

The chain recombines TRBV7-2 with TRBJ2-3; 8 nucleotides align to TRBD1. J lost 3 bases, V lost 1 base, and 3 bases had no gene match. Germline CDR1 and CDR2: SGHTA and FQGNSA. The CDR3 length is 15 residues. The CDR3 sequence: CASSLVTGGTDTQYF. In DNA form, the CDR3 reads TGTGCCAGCAGCTTAGTTACAGGGGGTACAGATACGCAGTATTTT.

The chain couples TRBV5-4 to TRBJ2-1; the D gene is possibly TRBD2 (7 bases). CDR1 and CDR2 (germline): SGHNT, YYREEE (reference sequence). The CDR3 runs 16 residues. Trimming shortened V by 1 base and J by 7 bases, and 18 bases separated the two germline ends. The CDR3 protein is CASSLRMGGGANEQFF. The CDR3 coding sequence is TGTGCCAGCAGCTTGAGGATGGGAGGGGGGGCAAATGAGCAGTTCTTC.

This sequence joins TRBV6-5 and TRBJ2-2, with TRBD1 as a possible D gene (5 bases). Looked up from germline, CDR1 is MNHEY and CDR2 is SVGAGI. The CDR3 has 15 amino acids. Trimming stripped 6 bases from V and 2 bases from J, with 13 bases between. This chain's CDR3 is CASRISGSNTGELFF. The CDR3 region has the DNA TGTGCCAGCAGGATTTCAGGGTCCAACACCGGGGAGCTGTTTTTT.

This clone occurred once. For the CDR3, the DNA is TGTGCCAGTAGTACCACAGGGAAAGATCGTCAGCCCCAGCATTTT. Translation: CASSTTGKDRQPQHF. V gene TRBV19 combines with J gene TRBJ1-5; a weak D match, TRBD1 (6 bases). Looked up from germline, CDR1 is LNHDA and CDR2 is SQIVND (reference sequence). Trimming shortened V by 4 bases and J by 6 bases, and 16 bases separated the two germline ends. The CDR3 has 15 amino acids.

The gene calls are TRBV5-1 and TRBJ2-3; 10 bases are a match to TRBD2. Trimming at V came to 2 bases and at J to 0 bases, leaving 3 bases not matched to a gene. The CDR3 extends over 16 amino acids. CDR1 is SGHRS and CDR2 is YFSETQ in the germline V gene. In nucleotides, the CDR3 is TGCGCCAGCAGCTTTAGCGGGGGGCCTAGCACAGATACGCAGTATTTT. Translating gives CASSFSGGPSTDTQYF.

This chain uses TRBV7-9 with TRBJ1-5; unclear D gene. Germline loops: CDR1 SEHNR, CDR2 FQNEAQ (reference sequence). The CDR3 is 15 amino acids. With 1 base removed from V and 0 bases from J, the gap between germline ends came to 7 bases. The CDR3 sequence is CASSLGTYSNQPQHF. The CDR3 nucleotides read TGTGCCAGCAGCTTAGGCACATATAGCAATCAGCCCCAGCATTTT.

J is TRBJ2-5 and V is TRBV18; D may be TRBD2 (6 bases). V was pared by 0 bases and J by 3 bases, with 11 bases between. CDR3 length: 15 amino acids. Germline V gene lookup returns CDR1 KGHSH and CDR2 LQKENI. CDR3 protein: CASSPPGTEEETQYF. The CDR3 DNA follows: TGTGCCAGCTCACCACCGGGGACTGAAGAAGAGACCCAGTACTTC.

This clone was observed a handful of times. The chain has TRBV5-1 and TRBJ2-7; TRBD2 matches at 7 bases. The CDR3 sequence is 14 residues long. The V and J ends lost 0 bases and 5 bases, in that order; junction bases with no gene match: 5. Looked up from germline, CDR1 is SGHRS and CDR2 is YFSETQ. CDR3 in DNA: TGCGCCAGCAGCTTGGGAAGCGGGGCAGACGAGCAGTACTTC. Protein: CASSLGSGADEQYF.

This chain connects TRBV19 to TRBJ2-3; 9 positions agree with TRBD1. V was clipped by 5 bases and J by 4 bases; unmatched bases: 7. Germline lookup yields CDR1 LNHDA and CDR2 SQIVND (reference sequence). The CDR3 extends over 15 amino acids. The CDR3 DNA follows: TGTGCCAGTAGTTTGGGGACAGGGACACCAGATACGCAGTATTTT. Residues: CASSLGTGTPDTQYF. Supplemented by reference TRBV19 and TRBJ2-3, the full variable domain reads DGGITQSPKYLFRKEGQNVTLSCEQNLNHDAMYWYRQDPGQGLRLIYYSQIVNDFQKGDIAEGYSVSREKKESFPLTVTSAQKNPTAFYLCASSLGTGTPDTQYFGPGTRLTVL.

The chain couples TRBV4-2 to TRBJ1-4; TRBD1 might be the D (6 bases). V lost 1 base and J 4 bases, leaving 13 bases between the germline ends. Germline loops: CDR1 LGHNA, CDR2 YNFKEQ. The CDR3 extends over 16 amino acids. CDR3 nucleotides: TGTGCCAGCAGCCAAGGACGGGGGGCGGATAATGAAAAACTGTTTTTT. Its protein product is CASSQGRGADNEKLFF.

CDR3 coding DNA: TGTGCCAGTTCAGGGGGCCTAAGCCAGAACACTGAAGCTTTCTTT. Its protein is CASSGGLSQNTEAFF. The chain links TRBV19 to TRBJ1-1; 8 bases line up with TRBD1. The CDR3 is 15 amino acids. V lost 8 bases to trimming and J lost 1 base; unmatched junction nucleotides: 9. Germline V CDR1 and CDR2: LNHDA, SQIVND (reference sequence).

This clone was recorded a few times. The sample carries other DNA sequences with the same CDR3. CDR3 protein: CASSYSEQGSHEQYF. CDR3 sequence (DNA): TGTGCCAGCAGTTACTCGGAACAGGGTTCCCACGAGCAGTACTTC. The chain combines TRBV6-5 with TRBJ2-7, with D possibly matching TRBD1 (6 bases). Trimming took 0 bases from V and 5 from J, leaving 14 bases between them. Germline V CDR1 and CDR2: MNHEY, SVGAGI. The CDR3 consists of 15 residues.

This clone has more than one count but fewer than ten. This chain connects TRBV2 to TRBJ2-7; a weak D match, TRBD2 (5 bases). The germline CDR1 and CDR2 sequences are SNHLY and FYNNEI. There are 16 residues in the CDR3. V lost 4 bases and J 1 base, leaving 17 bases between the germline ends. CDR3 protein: CASSGVLARPSYEQYF. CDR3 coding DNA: TGTGCCAGCAGTGGGGTTTTAGCGAGACCTTCCTACGAGCAGTACTTC. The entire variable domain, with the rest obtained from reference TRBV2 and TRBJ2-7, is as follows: EPEVTQTPSHQVTQMGQEVILRCVPISNHLYFYWYRQILGQKVEFLVSFYNNEISEKSEIFDDQFSVERPDGSNFTLKIRSTKLEDSAMYFCASSGVLARPSYEQYFGPGTRLTVT.

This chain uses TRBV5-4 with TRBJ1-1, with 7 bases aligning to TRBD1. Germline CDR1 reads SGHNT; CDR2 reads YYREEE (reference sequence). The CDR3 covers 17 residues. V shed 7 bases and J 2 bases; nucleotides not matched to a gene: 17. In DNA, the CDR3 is TGTGCCAGCGCAATAGAGGGGGCCGAACTAATAAACACTGAAGCTTTCTTT. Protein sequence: CASAIEGAELINTEAFF.

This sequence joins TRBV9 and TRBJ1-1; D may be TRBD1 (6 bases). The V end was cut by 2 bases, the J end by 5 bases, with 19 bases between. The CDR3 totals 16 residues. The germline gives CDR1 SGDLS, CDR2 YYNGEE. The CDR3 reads CASSVGPGHGQTEAFF. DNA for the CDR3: TGTGCCAGCAGCGTTGGGCCCGGCCACGGACAGACTGAAGCTTTCTTT.

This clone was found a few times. The CDR3 protein is CASSYRGPTDTQYF. In DNA, the CDR3 is TGTGCCAGCAGTTACAGGGGGCCGACAGATACGCAGTATTTT. The V and J genes are TRBV6-5 and TRBJ2-3, with TRBD1 identical over 7 bases. The CDR3 is made up of 14 amino acids. The germline gives CDR1 MNHEY, CDR2 SVGAGI. The J segment lost 3 bases and the V segment lost 2 bases, leaving 2 bases of the junction unmatched.

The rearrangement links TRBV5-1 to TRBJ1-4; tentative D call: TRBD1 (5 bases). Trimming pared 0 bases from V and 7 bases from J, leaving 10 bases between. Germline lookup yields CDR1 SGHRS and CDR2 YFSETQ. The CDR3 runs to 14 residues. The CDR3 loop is CASSLEGTGEKLFF. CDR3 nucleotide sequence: TGCGCCAGCAGCTTGGAGGGAACAGGTGAAAAACTGTTTTTT.

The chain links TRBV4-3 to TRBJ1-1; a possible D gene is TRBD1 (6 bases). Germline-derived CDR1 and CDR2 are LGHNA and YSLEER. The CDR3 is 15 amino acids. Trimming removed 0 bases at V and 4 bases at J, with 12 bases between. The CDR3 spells CASSQDKQGGTEAFF. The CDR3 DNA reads TGCGCCAGCAGCCAAGATAAACAGGGCGGCACTGAAGCTTTCTTT.

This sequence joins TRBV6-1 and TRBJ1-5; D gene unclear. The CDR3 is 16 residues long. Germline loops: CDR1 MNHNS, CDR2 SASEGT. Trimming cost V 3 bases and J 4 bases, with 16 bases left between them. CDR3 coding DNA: TGTGCCAGCAGTGATGCCAATTTAGGAGGGAATCAGCCCCAGCATTTT. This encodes CASSDANLGGNQPQHF.

The CDR3 region is CASSLNSVNTGELFF. The CDR3 DNA reads as TGTGCCAGCAGTTTAAATTCCGTGAACACCGGGGAGCTGTTTTTT. The genes are TRBV27 and TRBJ2-2; no clear D gene. This CDR3 is built from 15 residues. V was trimmed by 2 bases and J by 1 base, leaving 8 bases between them. Germline CDR1 and CDR2: MNHEY and SMNVEV (reference sequence).

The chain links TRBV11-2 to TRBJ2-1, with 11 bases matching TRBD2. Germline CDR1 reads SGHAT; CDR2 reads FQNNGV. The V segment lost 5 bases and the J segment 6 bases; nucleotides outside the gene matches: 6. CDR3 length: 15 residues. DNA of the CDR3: TGTGCCAGCAGCCCCGGGACTAGCGGCCCCAATGAGCAGTTCTTC. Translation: CASSPGTSGPNEQFF.

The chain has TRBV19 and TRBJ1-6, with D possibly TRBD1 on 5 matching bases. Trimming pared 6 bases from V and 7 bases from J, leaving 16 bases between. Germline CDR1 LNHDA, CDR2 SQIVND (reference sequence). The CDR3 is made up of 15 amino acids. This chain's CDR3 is CASSRRGAANSPLHF. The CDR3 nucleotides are TGTGCCAGTAGCCGACGCGGGGCCGCCAATTCACCCCTCCACTTT.

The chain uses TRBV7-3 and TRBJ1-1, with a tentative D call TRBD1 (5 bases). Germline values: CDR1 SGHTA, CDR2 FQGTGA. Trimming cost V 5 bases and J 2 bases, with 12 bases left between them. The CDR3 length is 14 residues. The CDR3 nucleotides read TGTGCCAGCAGCCCGGTGCAGGGAAACACTGAAGCTTTCTTT. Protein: CASSPVQGNTEAFF.